Below, 6 T cell receptor beta chains from the same sample are listed, as sequenced in a study of prognosis after radiotherapy for stage I lung cancer. Two-round multiplex PCR, the amplification method, yielded TCR beta CDR3 from genomic DNA. TRBV and TRBJ genes each had their own specific primers in first-round PCR. TCRdb recomputed calls from the multiplex PCR reads with MiXCR, one row per CDR3 protein. Altogether over 15,000 distinct CDR3 sequences are present, 40% to 55% being singletons, with the ten largest covering less than 35%. The source was PBMCs, collected before or after stereotactic body radiation therapy (not recorded which). These receptors were collected from a donor over 45 with non-small cell lung cancer.

This clonotype appeared many times. At one of its ends the junction is not consistent with the germline gene, which may arise from a read error. The chain recombines TRBV10-3 with TRBJ1-2, with D maybe TRBD1 (6 bases). The CDR3 sequence is 13 residues long. Germline-derived CDR1 and CDR2 are ENHRY and SYGVKD. This CDR3 reads CAINESGGQGYTF. The CDR3 coding sequence is TGTGCCATCAATGAGTCCGGGGGGCAAGGCTACACCTTC.

By share, this clonotype ranks as medium-sized. The chain is built from TRBV20-1 and TRBJ2-3, with 10 bases matching TRBD2. Germline CDR1 DFQATT, CDR2 SNEGSKA (reference sequence). The CDR3 runs 16 residues. J lost 3 bases, V lost 0 bases, and 6 bases had no gene match. CDR3: CSARDSSGRSTDTQYF. The CDR3 DNA follows: TGCAGTGCTAGAGATTCTAGCGGGAGATCGACAGATACGCAGTATTTT.

V usage is TRBV20-1 and J usage is TRBJ1-1; 7 nucleotides agree with TRBD1. Germline V CDR1 and CDR2: DFQATT, SNEGSKA (reference sequence). The CDR3 length is 14 residues. With 4 bases clipped from V and 1 base from J, the junction kept 6 bases outside the gene matches. The CDR3 protein is CSATPRTGNTEAFF. The DNA for the CDR3 is TGCAGTGCTACCCCCCGGACAGGGAACACTGAAGCTTTCTTT.

This chain joins TRBV11-3 and TRBJ2-7; 9 bases agree with TRBD2. Germline V lookup: CDR1 SGHNT, CDR2 YENEEA. Unmatched junction bases numbered 12, after V lost 3 bases and J lost 0 bases. This CDR3 is built from 18 residues. CDR3 nucleotide sequence: TGTGCCAGCAGCTTTCAATCTAGCGGGATGACCCTCTCCTACGAGCAGTACTTC. Translating it yields CASSFQSSGMTLSYEQYF.

This clonotype came up many times. CDR3 sequence reads: CASSEVGGGGSRNEQYF. Here the CDR3 DNA reads TGTGCCAGCAGTGAAGTGGGAGGGGGCGGGAGTCGCAACGAGCAGTACTTC. The chain couples TRBV6-1 to TRBJ2-7; D tentatively reads TRBD1 or TRBD2 (7 bases each). Trimming removed 1 base from V and 5 bases from J, with 21 bases in between. This CDR3 comprises 17 residues. From germline, CDR1 is MNHNS and CDR2 SASEGT.

The sample holds a few counts of this clonotype. This may come from a read error, since a much larger clone is one base off. The gene calls are TRBV7-9 and TRBJ2-7; 9 positions agree with TRBD1. Germline V CDR1 and CDR2: SEHNR, FQNEAQ (reference sequence). The CDR3 runs to 15 residues. Here the CDR3 reads CAGSLPGQGVHEQYF. The CDR3 DNA sequence: TGTGCCGGCAGCTTGCCGGGACAGGGAGTCCACGAGCAGTACTTC.